This T cell receptor (beta chain) was profiled in a study of cytomegalovirus exposure and HLA in healthy donors. General study results and limits: In a later analysis, TCR beta V- and J-gene trimming was associated with a missense DCLRE1C variant. In vitro data verified a few CMV-associated chains as specific for CMV antigens. Across all donors, roughly uniform sequencing depth was an assumption of the presence/absence analyses.

PCR primers comprised 60 Vbeta and 13 Jbeta primers. The repertoire was sequenced with immunoSEQ multiplex PCR; TCRdb's copy has only in-frame clones and lacks some. The table lists about 160,000 clones, around 72% of them singletons. As regards this clone: The antigen is undetermined.

V gave up 5 bases and J gave up 7 bases; unmatched junction bases: 12. Germline V gives CDR1 SGHNT, CDR2 YENEEA. There are 16 residues in the CDR3. Sampled while nominally healthy, donors likely had unrecorded immune exposures. The sequencing input was PBMCs. The source of this sequence is a woman aged 40 to 50 in good health and CMV-seropositive. The chain recombines TRBV11-3 with TRBJ2-3; TRBD2 agrees at 10 bases. The CDR3 reads CASSPEGSGGANTQYF. The CDR3 DNA reads TGTGCCAGCAGCCCCGAGGGGAGCGGGGGGGCGAATACGCAGTATTTT.